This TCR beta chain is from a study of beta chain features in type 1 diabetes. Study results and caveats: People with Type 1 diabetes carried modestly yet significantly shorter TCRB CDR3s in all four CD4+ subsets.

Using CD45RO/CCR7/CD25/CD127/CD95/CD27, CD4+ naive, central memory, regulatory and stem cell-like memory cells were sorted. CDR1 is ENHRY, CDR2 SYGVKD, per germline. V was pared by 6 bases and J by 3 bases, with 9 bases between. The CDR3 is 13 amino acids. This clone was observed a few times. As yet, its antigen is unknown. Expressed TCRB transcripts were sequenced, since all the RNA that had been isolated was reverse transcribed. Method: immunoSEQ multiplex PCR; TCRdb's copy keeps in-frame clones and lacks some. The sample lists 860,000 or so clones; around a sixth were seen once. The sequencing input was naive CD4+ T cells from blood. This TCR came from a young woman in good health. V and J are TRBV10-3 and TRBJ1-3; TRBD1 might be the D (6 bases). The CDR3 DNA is TGTGCCATCAGGGGGACAAATGGAAACACCATATATTTT. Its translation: CAIRGTNGNTIYF.